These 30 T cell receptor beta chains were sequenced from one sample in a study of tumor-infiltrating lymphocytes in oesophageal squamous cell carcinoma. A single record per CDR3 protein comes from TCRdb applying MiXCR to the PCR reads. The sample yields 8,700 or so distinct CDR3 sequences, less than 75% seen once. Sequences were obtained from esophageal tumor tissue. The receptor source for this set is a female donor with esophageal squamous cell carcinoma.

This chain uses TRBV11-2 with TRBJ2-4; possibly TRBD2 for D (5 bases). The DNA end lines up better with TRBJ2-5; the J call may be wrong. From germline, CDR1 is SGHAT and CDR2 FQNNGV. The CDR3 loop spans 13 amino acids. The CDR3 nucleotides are TGTGCCAGCAGCCTCGGAGGTTCAGAGACCCAGTACTTC. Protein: CASSLGGSETQYF.

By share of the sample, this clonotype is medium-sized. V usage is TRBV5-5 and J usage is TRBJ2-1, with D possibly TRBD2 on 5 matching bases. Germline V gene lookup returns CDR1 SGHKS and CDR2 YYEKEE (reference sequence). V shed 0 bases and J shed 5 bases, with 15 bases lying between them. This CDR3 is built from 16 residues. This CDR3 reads CASSLALTGLHNEQFF. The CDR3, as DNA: TGTGCCAGCAGCTTGGCCCTTACGGGGTTACACAATGAGCAGTTCTTC.

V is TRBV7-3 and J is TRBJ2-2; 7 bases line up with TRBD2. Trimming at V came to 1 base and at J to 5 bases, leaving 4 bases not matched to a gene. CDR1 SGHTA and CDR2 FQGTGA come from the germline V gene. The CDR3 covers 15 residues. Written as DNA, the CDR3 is TGTGCCAGCAGCTTAAAGAGCGGGATAACCGGGGAGCTGTTTTTT. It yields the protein CASSLKSGITGELFF.

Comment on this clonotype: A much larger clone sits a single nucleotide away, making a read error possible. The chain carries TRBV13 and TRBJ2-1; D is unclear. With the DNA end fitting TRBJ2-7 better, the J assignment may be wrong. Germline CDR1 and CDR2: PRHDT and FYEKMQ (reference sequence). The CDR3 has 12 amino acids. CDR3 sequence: CASRYDGNEQYF. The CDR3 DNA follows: TGTGCCAGCAGATACGACGGCAATGAGCAGTACTTC.

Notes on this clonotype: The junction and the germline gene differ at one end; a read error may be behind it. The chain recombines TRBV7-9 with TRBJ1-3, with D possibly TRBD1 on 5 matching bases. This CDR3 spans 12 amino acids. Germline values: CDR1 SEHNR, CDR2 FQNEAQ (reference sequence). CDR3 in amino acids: CASSLLGDFANF. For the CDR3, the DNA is TGTGCCAGCAGCCTATTGGGGGACTTCGCAAATTTT.

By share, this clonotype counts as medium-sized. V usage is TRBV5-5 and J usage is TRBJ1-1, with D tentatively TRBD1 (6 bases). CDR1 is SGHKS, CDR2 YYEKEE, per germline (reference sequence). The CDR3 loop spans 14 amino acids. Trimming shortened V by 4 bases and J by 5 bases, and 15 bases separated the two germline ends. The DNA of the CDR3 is TGTGCCAGCAGCCCCAGGGGCGCGGATACTGAAGCTTTCTTT. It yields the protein CASSPRGADTEAFF. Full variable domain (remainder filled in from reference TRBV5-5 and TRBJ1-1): DAGVTQSPTHLIKTRGQQVTLRCSPISGHKSVSWYQQVLGQGPQFIFQYYEKEERGRGNFPDRFSARQFPNYSSELNVNALLLGDSALYLCASSPRGADTEAFFGQGTRLTVV.

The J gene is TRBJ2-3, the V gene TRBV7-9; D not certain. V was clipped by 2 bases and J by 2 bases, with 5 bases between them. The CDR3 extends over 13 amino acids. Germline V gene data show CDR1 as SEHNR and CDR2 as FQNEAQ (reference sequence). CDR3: CASSLPPTDTQYF. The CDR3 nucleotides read TGTGCCAGCAGCTTACCACCCACAGATACGCAGTATTTT.

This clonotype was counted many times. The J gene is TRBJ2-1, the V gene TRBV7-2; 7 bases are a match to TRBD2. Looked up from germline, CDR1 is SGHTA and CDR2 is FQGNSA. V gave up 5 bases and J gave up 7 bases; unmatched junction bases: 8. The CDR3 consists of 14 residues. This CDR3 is CASSPRGGMNEQFF. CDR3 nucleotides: TGTGCCAGCAGCCCCCGCGGGGGAATGAATGAGCAGTTCTTC.

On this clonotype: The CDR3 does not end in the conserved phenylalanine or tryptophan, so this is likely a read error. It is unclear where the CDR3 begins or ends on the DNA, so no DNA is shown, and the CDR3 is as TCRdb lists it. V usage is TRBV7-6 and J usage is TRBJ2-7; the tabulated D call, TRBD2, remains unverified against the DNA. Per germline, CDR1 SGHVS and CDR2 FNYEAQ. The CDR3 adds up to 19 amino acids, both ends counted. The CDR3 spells CASSLRGRARTTDGYTFGS.

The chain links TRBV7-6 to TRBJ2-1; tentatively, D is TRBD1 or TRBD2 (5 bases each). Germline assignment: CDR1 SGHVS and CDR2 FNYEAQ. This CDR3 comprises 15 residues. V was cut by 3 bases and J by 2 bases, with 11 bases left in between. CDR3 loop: CASSFGTTTYNEQFF. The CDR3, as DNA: TGTGCCAGCAGCTTCGGGACCACCACCTACAATGAGCAGTTCTTC.

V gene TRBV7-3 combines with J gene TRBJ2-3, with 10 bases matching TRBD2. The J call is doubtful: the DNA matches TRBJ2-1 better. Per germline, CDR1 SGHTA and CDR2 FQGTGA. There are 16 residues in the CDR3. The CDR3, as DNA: TGTGCCAGCAGCAAACCGGGACTAGCGAGTTACAATGAGCAGTTCTTC. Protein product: CASSKPGLASYNEQFF.

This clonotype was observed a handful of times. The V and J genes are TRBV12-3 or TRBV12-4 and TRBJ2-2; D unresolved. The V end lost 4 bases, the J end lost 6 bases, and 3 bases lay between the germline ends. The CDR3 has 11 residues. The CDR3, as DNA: TGTGCCAGCAGTTATGCCGGGGAGCTGTTTTTT. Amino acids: CASSYAGELFF.

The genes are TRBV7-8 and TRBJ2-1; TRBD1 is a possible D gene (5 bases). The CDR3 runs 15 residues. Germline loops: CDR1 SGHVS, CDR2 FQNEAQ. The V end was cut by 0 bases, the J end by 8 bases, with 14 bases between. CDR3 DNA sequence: TGTGCCAGCAGCTTAGCCGGACCCAGGGAAGATGAGCAGTTCTTC. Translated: CASSLAGPREDEQFF.

CDR3 protein: CASSLRRGRETQYF. The CDR3 DNA follows: TGTGCCAGCAGCTTACGGCGGGGGAGGGAGACCCAGTACTTC. The chain uses TRBV7-3 and TRBJ2-3, with TRBD2 matching over 7 bases. The end of the DNA aligns better with TRBJ2-5, so the J call may be wrong. The CDR3 runs to 14 residues. CDR1 is SGHTA and CDR2 is FQGTGA in the germline V gene.

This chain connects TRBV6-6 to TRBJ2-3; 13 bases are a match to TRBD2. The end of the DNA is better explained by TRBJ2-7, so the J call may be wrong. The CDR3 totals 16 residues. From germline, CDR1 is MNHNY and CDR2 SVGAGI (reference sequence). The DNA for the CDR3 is TGTGCCAGCAGTTACTCGCCGGGACTAGCGGGAAATGAGCAGTACTTC. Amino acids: CASSYSPGLAGNEQYF.

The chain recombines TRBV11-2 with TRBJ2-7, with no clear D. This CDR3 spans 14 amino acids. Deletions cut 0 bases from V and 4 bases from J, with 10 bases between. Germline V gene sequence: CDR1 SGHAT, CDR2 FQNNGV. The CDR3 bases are TGTGCCAGCAGCTTAGAGGTGGGATTTTACGAGCAGTACTTC. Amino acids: CASSLEVGFYEQYF.

CDR3 in DNA: TGTGCCAGCAGCTTAGTACAGGTTGACGAGCAGTACTTC. This sequence encodes CASSLVQVDEQYF. The V and J genes are TRBV7-8 and TRBJ2-7; D might be TRBD1 (5 bases). This CDR3 spans 13 amino acids. The germline V gene has CDR1 SGHVS and CDR2 FQNEAQ. The ends were cut back, 1 base at V and 5 bases at J, with 9 bases in the middle.

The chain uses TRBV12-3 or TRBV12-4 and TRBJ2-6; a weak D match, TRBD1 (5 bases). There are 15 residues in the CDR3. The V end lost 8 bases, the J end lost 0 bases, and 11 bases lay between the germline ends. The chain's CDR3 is CASGDSSSGANVLTF. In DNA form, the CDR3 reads TGTGCCAGCGGAGACAGTAGCTCTGGGGCCAACGTCCTGACTTTC.

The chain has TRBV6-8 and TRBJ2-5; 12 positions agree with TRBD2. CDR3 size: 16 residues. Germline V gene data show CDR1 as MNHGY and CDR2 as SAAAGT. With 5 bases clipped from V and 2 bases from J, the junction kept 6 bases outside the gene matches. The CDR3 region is CASSATSGSGQETQYF. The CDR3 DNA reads TGTGCCAGCAGTGCGACTAGCGGGAGTGGACAAGAGACCCAGTACTTC.

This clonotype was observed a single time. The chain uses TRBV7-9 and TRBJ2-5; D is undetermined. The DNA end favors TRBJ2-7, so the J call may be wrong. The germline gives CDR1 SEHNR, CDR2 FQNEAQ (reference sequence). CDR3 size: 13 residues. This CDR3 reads CASSFYDGYEQYF. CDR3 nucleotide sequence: TGTGCCAGCAGCTTTTATGACGGGTACGAGCAGTACTTC.

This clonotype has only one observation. CDR3 DNA sequence: TGTGCCAGCACTCCCAAGAGTGGAGGGAATGAGCAGTTCTTC. Translation: CASTPKSGGNEQFF. The J gene is TRBJ2-5, the V gene TRBV7-8; possibly TRBD2 for D (6 bases). The J call is uncertain, as TRBJ2-1 better fits the DNA end. Germline CDR1 is SGHVS and CDR2 is FQNEAQ. The CDR3 covers 14 residues.

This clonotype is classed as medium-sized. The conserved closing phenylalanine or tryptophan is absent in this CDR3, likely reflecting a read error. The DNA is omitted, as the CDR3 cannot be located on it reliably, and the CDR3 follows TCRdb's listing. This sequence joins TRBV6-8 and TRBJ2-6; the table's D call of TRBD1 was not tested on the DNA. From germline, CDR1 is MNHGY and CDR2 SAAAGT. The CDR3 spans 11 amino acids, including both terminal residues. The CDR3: CWGNGIRDQDM.

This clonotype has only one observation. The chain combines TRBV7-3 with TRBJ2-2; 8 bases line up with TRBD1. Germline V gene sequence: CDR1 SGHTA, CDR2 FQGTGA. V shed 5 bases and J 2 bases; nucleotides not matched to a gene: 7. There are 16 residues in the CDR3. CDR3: CASSPGGQGNTGELFF. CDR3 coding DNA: TGTGCCAGCAGCCCCGGAGGACAGGGTAACACCGGGGAGCTGTTTTTT.

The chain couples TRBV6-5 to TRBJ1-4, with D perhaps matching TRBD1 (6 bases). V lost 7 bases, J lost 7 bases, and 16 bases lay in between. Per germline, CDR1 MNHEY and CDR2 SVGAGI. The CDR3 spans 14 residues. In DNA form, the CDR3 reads TGTGCCAGCATAGGGGGGGGAGTTGGTGAAAAACTGTTTTTT. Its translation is CASIGGGVGEKLFF.

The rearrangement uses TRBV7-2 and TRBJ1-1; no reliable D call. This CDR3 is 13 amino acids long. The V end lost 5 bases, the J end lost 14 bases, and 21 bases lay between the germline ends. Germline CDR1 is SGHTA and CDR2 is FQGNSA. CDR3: CASSRGFMDEQFF. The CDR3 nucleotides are TGTGCCAGCAGCCGCGGGTTTATGGATGAGCAGTTCTTT. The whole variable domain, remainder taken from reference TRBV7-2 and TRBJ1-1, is GAGVSQSPSNKVTEKGKDVELRCDPISGHTALYWYRQSLGQGLEFLIYFQGNSAPDKSGLPSDRFSAERTGGSVSTLTIQRTQQEDSAVYLCASSRGFMDEQFFGQGTRLTVV.

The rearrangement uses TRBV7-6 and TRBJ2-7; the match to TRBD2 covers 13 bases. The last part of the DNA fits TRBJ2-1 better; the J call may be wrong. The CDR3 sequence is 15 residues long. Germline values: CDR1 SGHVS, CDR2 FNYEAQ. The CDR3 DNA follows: TGTGCCAGCAGCCAGACTAGCGGGAGGCTGAATGAGCAGTTCTTC. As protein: CASSQTSGRLNEQFF.

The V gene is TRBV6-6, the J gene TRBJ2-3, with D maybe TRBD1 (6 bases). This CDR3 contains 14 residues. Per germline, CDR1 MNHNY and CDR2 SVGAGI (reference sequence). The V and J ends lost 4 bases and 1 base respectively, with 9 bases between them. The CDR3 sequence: CASSWAGGTDTQYF. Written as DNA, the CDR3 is TGTGCCAGCAGTTGGGCAGGGGGCACAGATACGCAGTATTTT.

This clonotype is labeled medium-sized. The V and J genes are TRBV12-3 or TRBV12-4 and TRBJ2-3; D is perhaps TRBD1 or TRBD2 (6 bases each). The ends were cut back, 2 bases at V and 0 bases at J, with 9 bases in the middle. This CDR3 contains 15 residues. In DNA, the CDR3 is TGTGCCAGCAGTTTACAGGGGAGGAGCACAGATACGCAGTATTTT. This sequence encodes CASSLQGRSTDTQYF.

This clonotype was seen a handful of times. The CDR3 coding sequence is TGTGCCAGCAGCTATAAGCGGGGGGGCTGGAATGAGCAGTTCTTC. It codes for CASSYKRGGWNEQFF. The gene calls are TRBV7-2 and TRBJ2-1; 10 nucleotides agree with TRBD2. Germline assignment: CDR1 SGHTA and CDR2 FQGNSA. J lost 7 bases, V lost 4 bases, and 7 bases had no gene match. The CDR3 covers 15 residues.

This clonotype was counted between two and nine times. CDR3 residues: CASSLDQTGELFF. DNA of the CDR3: TGTGCCAGCAGCTTAGATCAGACCGGGGAGCTGTTTTTT. The J gene is TRBJ1-4, the V gene TRBV7-3; D not resolved. The J call may not be correct, given that the DNA end is closer to TRBJ2-2. The CDR3 covers 13 residues. Germline V lookup: CDR1 SGHTA, CDR2 FQGTGA.